The 4 T cell receptor beta chains in this list originate from one sample, sequenced in a study of shared clonotypes between healthy human individuals. The data were produced by immunoSEQ multiplex PCR, yet TCRdb's version contains in-frame clones alone and is incomplete. In the table there are some 2.1 million clones, about 95% of which are singletons. CD8 cells classed as naive were CD45RO-negative and positively selected for CCR7, excluding terminally differentiated effector memory CD45RA+ cells. Sequencing input: naive CD8+ T cells sorted from blood. The receptors come from a man aged 18 to 35 in good health.

The chain couples TRBV28 to TRBJ2-1; TRBD2 is a possible D gene (6 bases). The CDR3 has 14 residues. Per germline, CDR1 MDHEN and CDR2 SYDVKM. V dropped 3 bases and J dropped 6 bases, with 12 bases sitting between them. The CDR3 DNA reads as TGTGCCAGCAGTTTCGGAGGAGGGCTCAATGAGCAGTTCTTC. It translates to CASSFGGGLNEQFF.

The V call is TRBV27, the J call TRBJ1-6, with D tentatively TRBD1 (5 bases). The germline V gene encodes CDR1 MNHEY and CDR2 SMNVEV (reference sequence). Trimming cost V 5 bases and J 7 bases, with 6 bases left between them. The CDR3 covers 12 residues. CDR3 amino acids: CASSPGNSPLHF. Here the CDR3 DNA reads TGTGCCAGCAGTCCAGGGAATTCACCCCTCCACTTT.

The chain carries TRBV27 and TRBJ2-2; D is ambiguous. The V gene's germline CDR1 is MNHEY and CDR2 SMNVEV (reference sequence). This CDR3 comprises 13 residues. V was shortened by 4 bases and J by 6 bases, with 9 bases between the two germline ends. This CDR3 reads CASSSSVAGELFF. Here the CDR3 DNA reads TGTGCCAGCAGTTCCTCGGTGGCCGGGGAGCTGTTTTTT.

This chain joins TRBV29-1 and TRBJ2-7, with 13 bases fitting TRBD2. Germline V lookup: CDR1 SQVTM, CDR2 ANQGSEA. CDR3 length: 15 amino acids. Trimming at V came to 6 bases and at J to 5 bases, leaving 10 bases not matched to a gene. The CDR3 loop is CSVYLGLAGVDEQYF. The CDR3 DNA reads as TGCAGCGTGTATCTTGGACTAGCGGGAGTTGACGAGCAGTACTTC.